The 14 T cell receptor beta chains below all came from one sample that was sequenced in a study of shared clonotypes between healthy human individuals. This table comes from immunoSEQ multiplex PCR, and its TCRdb copy is limited to in-frame clones, with some not included. The table lists some 1,900,000 clones, around 96% of them singletons. Naivety among CD8 cells was defined by CD45RO negativity and positive CCR7 selection, thereby excluding terminally differentiated effector memory CD45RA+ cells. Sequenced sample: naive CD8+ T cells sorted from blood. These receptors came from a man between 18 and 35 years old in good health.

The genes are TRBV7-2 and TRBJ2-7, with D hard to call. CDR1 is SGHTA, CDR2 FQGNSA, per germline. The germline V and J ends were trimmed by 5 bases and 5 bases, with 16 bases remaining between them. The CDR3 runs to 14 residues. The CDR3 DNA sequence: TGTGCCAGCAGCCCAATGTCGGGTATCCACGAGCAGTACTTC. This sequence encodes CASSPMSGIHEQYF. Drawing the rest from reference TRBV7-2 and TRBJ2-7, the complete variable domain is GAGVSQSPSNKVTEKGKDVELRCDPISGHTALYWYRQSLGQGLEFLIYFQGNSAPDKSGLPSDRFSAERTGGSVSTLTIQRTQQEDSAVYLCASSPMSGIHEQYFGPGTRLTVT.

The V call is TRBV6-1, the J call TRBJ1-4; 10 bases match TRBD1. V was pared by 1 base and J by 3 bases, with 8 bases of the junction left unmatched. This CDR3 contains 18 residues. From germline, CDR1 is MNHNS and CDR2 SASEGT. The CDR3 region has the DNA TGTGCCAGCAGTGAAGTCTCGGGACAGGGGCTTGCTAATGAAAAACTGTTTTTT. The encoded protein is CASSEVSGQGLANEKLFF.

This clone was recorded only once. Other DNA variants within this sample encode the same CDR3. CDR3 residues: CASSSTGGTEAFF. Written as DNA, the CDR3 is TGTGCCAGCAGCTCGACAGGAGGCACTGAAGCTTTCTTT. This chain connects TRBV5-6 to TRBJ1-1; D may be TRBD1 (6 bases). CDR1 and CDR2 from the germline V gene are SGHDT and YYEEEE. Between the trimmed V and J ends, which lost 3 bases and 4 bases, there was a span of 10 bases. The CDR3 consists of 13 residues.

This chain uses TRBV30 with TRBJ2-1, with TRBD2 matching 8 bases. This CDR3 comprises 15 residues. With V trimmed by 0 bases and J by 5 bases, 6 bases remained unmatched. Germline loops: CDR1 GTSNPN, CDR2 SVGIG (reference sequence). The CDR3 DNA is TGTGCCTGGAGTGTACGAAGCGGGGGAGACAATGAGCAGTTCTTC. Its protein is CAWSVRSGGDNEQFF.

The rearrangement joins TRBV9 to TRBJ2-2; 7 bases agree with TRBD2. The V and J ends lost 3 bases and 3 bases, in that order; junction bases with no gene match: 11. This CDR3 region has 17 residues. Germline assignment: CDR1 SGDLS and CDR2 YYNGEE. CDR3 amino acids: CASSDPPGEGHTGELFF. CDR3 nucleotides: TGTGCCAGCAGCGATCCCCCGGGGGAGGGCCACACCGGGGAGCTGTTTTTT. Drawing the rest from reference TRBV9 and TRBJ2-2, the complete variable domain is DSGVTQTPKHLITATGQRVTLRCSPRSGDLSVYWYQQSLDQGLQFLIQYYNGEERAKGNILERFSAQQFPDLHSELNLSSLELGDSALYFCASSDPPGEGHTGELFFGEGSRLTVL.

The chain combines TRBV27 with TRBJ2-3, with a tentative D call TRBD2 (5 bases). Germline-derived CDR1 and CDR2 are MNHEY and SMNVEV (reference sequence). V lost 2 bases and J lost 1, with 13 bases in between. The length of the CDR3 is 16 residues. The CDR3 nucleotides are TGTGCCAGCAGTTTACTAGCAGTGGCGGGCACAGATACGCAGTATTTT. Translation: CASSLLAVAGTDTQYF.

This clone occurred once. The gene calls are TRBV7-9 and TRBJ2-7; 9 nucleotides agree with TRBD2. Germline lookup yields CDR1 SEHNR and CDR2 FQNEAQ (reference sequence). With 5 bases clipped from V and 2 bases from J, the junction kept 7 bases outside the gene matches. The CDR3 is 15 residues long. The CDR3 nucleotides are TGTGCCAGCAGCGTAAGGCGGGGGGGAGCCTACGAGCAGTACTTC. It yields the protein CASSVRRGGAYEQYF.

J is TRBJ2-7 and V is TRBV29-1, with 8 bases fitting TRBD2. V lost 8 bases, J lost 4 bases, and 19 bases stayed unmatched. The germline gives CDR1 SQVTM, CDR2 ANQGSEA. CDR3 size: 16 residues. The chain's CDR3 is CSIRILAESTPYEQYF. The CDR3 nucleotides are TGCAGCATCAGGATACTAGCGGAAAGCACCCCATACGAGCAGTACTTC.

This rearrangement joins TRBV7-9 to TRBJ2-5; D is undetermined. There are 13 residues in the CDR3. Trimming left V 1 base short and J 7 bases short, with 10 bases between. Looked up from germline, CDR1 is SEHNR and CDR2 is FQNEAQ (reference sequence). The DNA for the CDR3 is TGTGCCAGCAGCTTAGTGGATCGGGCGACCCAGTACTTC. Translating it yields CASSLVDRATQYF. The full variable domain, rest sourced from reference TRBV7-9 and TRBJ2-5, is DTGVSQNPRHKITKRGQNVTFRCDPISEHNRLYWYRQTLGQGPEFLTYFQNEAQLEKSRLLSDRFSAERPKGSFSTLEIQRTEQGDSAMYLCASSLVDRATQYFGPGTRLLVL.

Points on this clone: At one end the junction does not follow the germline gene, possibly because of a read error. The sample holds other DNA sequences that translate to the same CDR3. CDR3: CASSLDRAEAFF. Written as DNA, the CDR3 is TGTGCCAGCAGCCTAGACAGGGCTGAAGCTTTCTTT. V is TRBV11-2 and J is TRBJ1-1, with 7 bases lining up with TRBD1. The germline CDR1 and CDR2 sequences are SGHAT and FQNNGV. The CDR3 contains 12 residues.

A remark on this clone: This specimen includes other DNA sequences encoding the same CDR3. The rearrangement links TRBV30 to TRBJ2-7; a possible D gene is TRBD1 (5 bases). Germline lookup yields CDR1 GTSNPN and CDR2 SVGIG (reference sequence). CDR3 length equals 12 residues. With 2 bases removed from V and 7 bases from J, the gap between germline ends came to 12 bases. CDR3 sequence reads: CAWSLGAGEQYF. DNA for the CDR3: TGTGCCTGGAGTCTTGGGGCCGGGGAGCAGTACTTC. Variable domain in full (rest from reference TRBV30 and TRBJ2-7): SQTIHQWPATLVQPVGSPLSLECTVEGTSNPNLYWYRQAAGRGLQLLFYSVGIGQISSEVPQNLSASRPQDRQFILSSKKLLLSDSGFYLCAWSLGAGEQYFGPGTRLTVT.

The J gene is TRBJ1-5, the V gene TRBV4-1; D gene ambiguous. Trimming pared 4 bases from V and 3 bases from J, leaving 13 bases between. Looked up from germline, CDR1 is MGHRA and CDR2 is YSYEKL. This CDR3 region has 15 residues. CDR3 in DNA: TGCGCCAGCAGCCTATCGGCGGAATCCAATCAGCCCCAGCATTTT. Protein: CASSLSAESNQPQHF.

This sequence joins TRBV13 and TRBJ2-3; no reliable D call. V was trimmed by 5 bases and J by 2 bases, leaving 8 bases between them. The CDR3 spans 13 residues. CDR1 and CDR2 from the germline V gene are PRHDT and FYEKMQ (reference sequence). The CDR3 spells CASSPSATDTQYF. The CDR3 DNA sequence: TGTGCCAGCAGCCCCTCAGCCACAGATACGCAGTATTTT.

The genes are TRBV4-1 and TRBJ2-1; D may be TRBD2 (6 bases). The germline V and J ends were trimmed by 0 bases and 6 bases, with 15 bases remaining between them. The germline V gene has CDR1 MGHRA and CDR2 YSYEKL. CDR3 length equals 16 residues. The CDR3 spells CASSQDDSGSSNEQFF. The CDR3 nucleotides are TGCGCCAGCAGCCAAGATGATAGCGGCTCTAGCAATGAGCAGTTCTTC.